This paragraph reports one T cell receptor beta chain. After removal of 5 bases from V and 7 bases from J, the junction contained 11 bases not matched to a gene. There are 15 residues in the CDR3. Germline V gives CDR1 SNHLY, CDR2 FYNNEI. The study ran its PCR with 60 Vbeta and 13 Jbeta primers. TCRdb's copy holds only in-frame clones and misses some; the assay was immunoSEQ multiplex PCR. Of 150,000 to 200,000 clones in the sample, 75% to 85% are singletons; the top ten hold roughly 1.4%. The data stem from a study of cytomegalovirus exposure and HLA in healthy donors. This chain connects TRBV2 to TRBJ2-3, with TRBD1 matching 8 bases. Sequencing was performed on PBMCs. The sequence derives from a woman between 45 and 65 years old in good health and CMV-seronegative. In DNA form, the CDR3 reads TGTGCCAGCAGTCCCGGGACAGGAGAACCCCATACGCAGTATTTT. This codes for CASSPGTGEPHTQYF.